Listed below are T cell receptor beta chains from one sample, sequenced in a study of T cell responses to AZD1222 COVID-19 vaccine. Data came from immunoSEQ multiplex PCR; TCRdb stores just in-frame clones and leaves some out. In the table there are under 110,000 clones, about 89% of which are singletons. This specimen was peripheral blood, taken 28 days after the second AZD1222 dose. The receptor source for this set is an adult who received the AZD1222 COVID-19 vaccine. Both conserved end residues are part of each CDR3. Each record gives: clone size, V gene, J gene, D gene, CDR3 length, CDR3 protein, CDR3 DNA. A D gene is named only where the DNA matches it firmly. Not every row has a clone size; where given, it reads once, few, many or a size class.

-	TRBV10-3	TRBJ2-7	TRBD1	14	CAITEGTGGHEQYF	TGTGCCATCACCGAAGGGACAGGGGGCCACGAGCAGTACTTC
-	TRBV29-1	TRBJ1-1	TRBD1	14	CSGTGQGVGTEAFF	TGCAGCGGTACCGGACAGGGGGTCGGGACTGAAGCTTTCTTT
-	TRBV20-1	TRBJ1-2	-	12	CSASAQGYGYTF	TGCAGTGCTAGTGCCCAGGGCTATGGCTACACCTTC
-	TRBV7-2	TRBJ2-1	TRBD2	18	CASSSETSGRAAYNEQFF	TGTGCCAGCAGCTCGGAGACTAGCGGGAGGGCCGCATACAATGAGCAGTTCTTC
-	TRBV7-8	TRBJ1-5	TRBD1	17	CASSPSRTGIFNQPQHF	TGTGCCAGCAGCCCCTCCAGGACAGGGATTTTCAATCAGCCCCAGCATTTT
-	TRBV7-9	TRBJ1-2	TRBD1	15	CASSLGRTGDYGYTF	TGTGCCAGCAGCTTAGGCCGGACAGGGGACTATGGCTACACCTTC
few	TRBV11-2	TRBJ2-7	-	11	CASRSGAEQYF	TGTGCCAGCAGATCAGGAGCCGAGCAGTACTTC
-	TRBV18	TRBJ2-5	TRBD2	14	CASSPREGTETQYF	TGTGCCAGCTCACCCCGGGAGGGCACGGAGACCCAGTACTTC
few	TRBV30	TRBJ1-2	-	12	CAWRDGSEGYTF	TGTGCCTGGAGGGACGGCAGTGAAGGCTACACCTTC
few	TRBV9	TRBJ2-7	TRBD2	14	CASSSVAGSYEQYF	TGTGCCAGCAGCTCCGTAGCGGGCTCCTACGAGCAGTACTTC
-	TRBV10-3	TRBJ2-1	-	15	CAISEDGGAYNEQFF	TGTGCCATCAGTGAGGACGGAGGGGCCTACAATGAGCAGTTCTTC
few	TRBV5-4	TRBJ2-7	TRBD1	19	CASSPTGGRGLGGSYEQYF	TGTGCCAGCAGCCCAACAGGGGGCCGAGGGTTGGGGGGTTCCTACGAGCAGTACTTC
-	TRBV5-5	TRBJ2-5	TRBD1	15	CASSAGQGAQETQYF	TGTGCCAGCAGCGCGGGACAGGGGGCACAAGAGACCCAGTACTTC
-	TRBV5-6	TRBJ1-2	TRBD1	14	CASSYDRVPDGYTF	TGTGCCAGCAGCTATGACAGGGTCCCCGATGGCTACACCTTC
-	TRBV27	TRBJ1-2	-	14	CASSMGPIGGGYTF	TGTGCCAGCAGTATGGGACCAATCGGCGGGGGCTACACCTTC
-	TRBV10-1	TRBJ2-1	-	12	CASSDPGNEQFF	TGCGCCAGCAGTGATCCTGGGAATGAGCAGTTCTTC
-	TRBV5-1	TRBJ2-5	-	14	CASSPGPGVETQYF	TGCGCCAGCAGCCCGGGACCGGGAGTGGAGACCCAGTACTTC
-	TRBV12-3/TRBV12-4	TRBJ1-1	TRBD1	11	CASSLGQGPVF	TGTGCCAGCAGCTTGGGACAGGGGCCCGTCTTT
few	TRBV20-1	TRBJ2-1	-	13	CSASGTSYNEQFF	TGCAGTGCTAGTGGGACTTCGTACAATGAGCAGTTCTTC